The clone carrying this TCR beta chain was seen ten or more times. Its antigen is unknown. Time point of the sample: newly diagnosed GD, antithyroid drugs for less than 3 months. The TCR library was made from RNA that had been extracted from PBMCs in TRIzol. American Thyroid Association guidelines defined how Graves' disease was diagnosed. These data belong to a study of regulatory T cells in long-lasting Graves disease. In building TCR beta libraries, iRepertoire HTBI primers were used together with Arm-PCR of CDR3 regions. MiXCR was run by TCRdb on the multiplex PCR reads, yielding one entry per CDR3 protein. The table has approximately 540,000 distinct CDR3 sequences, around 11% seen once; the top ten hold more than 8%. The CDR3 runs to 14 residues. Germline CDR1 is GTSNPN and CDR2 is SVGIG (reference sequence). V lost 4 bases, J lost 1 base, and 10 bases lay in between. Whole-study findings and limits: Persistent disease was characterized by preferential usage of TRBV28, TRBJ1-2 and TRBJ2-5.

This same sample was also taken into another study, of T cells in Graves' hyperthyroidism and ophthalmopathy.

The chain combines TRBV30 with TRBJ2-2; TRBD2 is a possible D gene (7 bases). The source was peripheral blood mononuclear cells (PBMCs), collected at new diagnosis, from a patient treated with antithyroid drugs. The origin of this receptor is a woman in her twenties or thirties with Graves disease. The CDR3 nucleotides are TGTGCCTGGACAAGGGGGGGGAACACCGGGGAGCTGTTTTTT. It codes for CAWTRGGNTGELFF.